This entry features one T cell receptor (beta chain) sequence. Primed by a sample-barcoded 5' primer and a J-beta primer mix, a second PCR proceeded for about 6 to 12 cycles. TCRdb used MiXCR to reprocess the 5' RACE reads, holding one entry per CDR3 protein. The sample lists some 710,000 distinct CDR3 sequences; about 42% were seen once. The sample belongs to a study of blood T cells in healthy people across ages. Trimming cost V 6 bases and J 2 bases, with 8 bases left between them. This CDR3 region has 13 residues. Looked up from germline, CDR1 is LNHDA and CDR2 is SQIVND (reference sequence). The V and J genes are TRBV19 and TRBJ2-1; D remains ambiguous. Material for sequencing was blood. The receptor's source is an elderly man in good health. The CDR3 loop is CASRQVPYNEQFF. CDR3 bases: TGTGCCAGTAGGCAAGTTCCCTACAATGAGCAGTTCTTC.